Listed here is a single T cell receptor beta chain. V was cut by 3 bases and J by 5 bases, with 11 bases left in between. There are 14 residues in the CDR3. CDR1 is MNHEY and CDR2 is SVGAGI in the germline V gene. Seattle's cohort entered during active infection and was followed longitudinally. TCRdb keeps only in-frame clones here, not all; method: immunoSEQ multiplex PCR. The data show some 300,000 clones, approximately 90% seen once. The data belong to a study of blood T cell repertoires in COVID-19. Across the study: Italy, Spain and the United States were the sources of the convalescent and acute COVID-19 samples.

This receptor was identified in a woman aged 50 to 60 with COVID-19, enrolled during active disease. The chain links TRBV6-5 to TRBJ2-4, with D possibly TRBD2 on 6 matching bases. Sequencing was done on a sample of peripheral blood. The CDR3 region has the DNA TGTGCCAGCAGTTATGGGGGAGGCCAAAACATTCAGTACTTC. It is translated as CASSYGGGQNIQYF.